This entry is about one T cell receptor (beta chain). What it recognizes is unknown. This CDR3 region has 16 residues. CDR1 is WSHSY, CDR2 SAAADI, per germline. With V trimmed by 2 bases and J by 7 bases, 9 bases remained unmatched. The data are from a study of shared clonotypes between healthy human individuals. Overall study context: CD8 memory received one plate per donor, CD8 naive two, CD4 memory three and CD4 naive three.

Assay used: immunoSEQ multiplex PCR; TCRdb lists only in-frame clones, some missing. The sample consists of roughly 1,500,000 clones, less than 99% of them appearing once. Study-level findings and limits: Memory subsets generally showed lower estimated richness than naive subsets. It was only blood that was sampled, and tissue repertoires likely differ.

This sequence joins TRBV10-2 and TRBJ2-5, with TRBD1 matching 11 bases. This sequence originates from a man aged 25 to 40 in good health. Sample: naive CD4+ T cells sorted from blood. Subset given: CD45RA+ positively selected. CDR3 nucleotide sequence: TGCGCCAGCAGTGAGCCGCCCTGGGACAGGGGGGGGACCCAGTACTTC. Translation gives CASSEPPWDRGGTQYF.